Below, one T cell receptor (beta chain) is given with its context. The sample belongs to a study of CD8 T cells in ankylosing spondylitis. Via MiXCR, TCRdb re-called the 5' RACE reads, giving one row per CDR3 protein. The sample includes almost 250,000 distinct CDR3 sequences, 32% seen only once; the top ten take 4% to 5.5%. This CDR3 contains 15 residues. V was cut by 4 bases and J by 0 bases, with 9 bases left in between. Looked up from germline, CDR1 is ENHRY and CDR2 is SYGVKD. The TCR originated in a male donor with ankylosing spondylitis or in good health (not recorded which). Sequencing was performed on blood, either unsorted or a sorted T cell fraction (not recorded which). J is TRBJ2-2 and V is TRBV10-3; tentatively, D is TRBD2 (6 bases). CDR3 coding DNA: TGTGCCATCAGTGCCGGGACTGCGAACACCGGGGAGCTGTTTTTT. Translation: CAISAGTANTGELFF.